The following is a T cell receptor (beta chain) sequence with its context. What it recognizes is unknown. In the PCR, 60 Vbeta and 13 Jbeta primers were used. The assay was immunoSEQ multiplex PCR, and TCRdb's table has in-frame clones only and misses some. This table has around 150,000 clones, about 81% appearing once. This sample was included in a study of cytomegalovirus exposure and HLA in healthy donors. Study-level results: As a later analysis showed, a missense DCLRE1C variant was linked to trimming of TCR beta V- and J-genes.

The CDR3 is 18 residues long. Deletions cut 4 bases from V and 3 bases from J, with 23 bases between. Germline lookup yields CDR1 SGHRS and CDR2 YFSETQ. The sequencing input was PBMCs. The clonotype originates from a woman younger than 35 in good health and CMV-seronegative. This chain joins TRBV5-1 and TRBJ2-1, with D perhaps TRBD2 (7 bases). The CDR3 loop reads CASSGSQGGGGLYNEQFF. CDR3 coding DNA: TGCGCCAGCAGCGGCAGCCAAGGGGGAGGGGGTCTCTACAATGAGCAGTTCTTC.